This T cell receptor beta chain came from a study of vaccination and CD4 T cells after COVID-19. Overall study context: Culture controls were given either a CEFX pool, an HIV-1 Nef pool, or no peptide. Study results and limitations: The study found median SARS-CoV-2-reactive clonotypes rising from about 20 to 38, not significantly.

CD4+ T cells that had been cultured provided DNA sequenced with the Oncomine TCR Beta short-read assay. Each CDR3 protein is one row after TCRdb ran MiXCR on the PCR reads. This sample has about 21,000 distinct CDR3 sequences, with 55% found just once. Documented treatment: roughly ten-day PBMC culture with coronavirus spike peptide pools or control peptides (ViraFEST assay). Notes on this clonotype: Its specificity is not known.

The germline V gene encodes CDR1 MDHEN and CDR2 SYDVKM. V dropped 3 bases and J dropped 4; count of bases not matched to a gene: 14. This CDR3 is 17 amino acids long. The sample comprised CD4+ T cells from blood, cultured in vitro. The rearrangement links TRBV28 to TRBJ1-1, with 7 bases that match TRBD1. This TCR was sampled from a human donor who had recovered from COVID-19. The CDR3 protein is CASSFSPSGTERTEAFF. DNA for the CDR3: TGTGCCAGCAGTTTCAGTCCCTCAGGGACAGAACGCACTGAAGCTTTCTTT.